The 17 T cell receptor beta chains given below trace back to one sample, sequenced in a study of cytomegalovirus exposure and HLA in healthy donors. Data came from immunoSEQ multiplex PCR; TCRdb stores just in-frame clones and leaves some out. This sample yields some 320,000 clones, of which approximately 90% are seen a single time; 0.95% to 1.5% belongs to the top ten. Sequenced: PBMCs. These receptors came from a woman aged 30 to 39 in good health and CMV-seropositive.

This clone was counted once. CDR3 nucleotides: TGCGCCAGCAGCTTACCGTTCCCCTCCGGGGAGCTGTTTTTT. Translated, it gives CASSLPFPSGELFF. V usage is TRBV5-1 and J usage is TRBJ2-2, with no clear D. The CDR3 is 14 residues long. The germline V gene encodes CDR1 SGHRS and CDR2 YFSETQ. V lost 2 bases to trimming and J lost 6 bases, with 11 bases between them. The variable domain in full, completed from reference TRBV5-1 and TRBJ2-2, reads KAGVTQTPRYLIKTRGQQVTLSCSPISGHRSVSWYQQTPGQGLQFLFEYFSETQRNKGNFPGRFSGRQFSNSRSEMNVSTLELGDSALYLCASSLPFPSGELFFGEGSRLTVL.

The chain has TRBV6-6 and TRBJ2-3; D perhaps matches TRBD2 (6 bases). This CDR3 comprises 14 residues. The germline CDR1 and CDR2 sequences are MNHNY and SVGAGI (reference sequence). Deletions cut 6 bases from V and 2 bases from J, with 12 bases between. CDR3 in amino acids: CASSYGGITDTQYF. The CDR3 DNA reads TGTGCCAGCAGCTACGGCGGGATCACAGATACGCAGTATTTT.

The chain recombines TRBV4-3 with TRBJ1-1; D gene unclear. This CDR3 spans 13 amino acids. Trimming left V 0 bases short and J 5 bases short, with 7 bases between. Germline loops: CDR1 LGHNA, CDR2 YSLEER. The CDR3 coding sequence is TGCGCCAGCAGCCAAGATGGGGATACTGAAGCTTTCTTT. Translation gives CASSQDGDTEAFF.

The V and J genes are TRBV2 and TRBJ2-1; a possible D gene is TRBD1 (6 bases). The length of the CDR3 is 14 residues. CDR1 and CDR2 (germline): SNHLY, FYNNEI. Trimming removed 1 base from V and 8 bases from J, with 12 bases in between. The CDR3 DNA sequence: TGTGCCAGCAGTGAAGGCCAGGGGTTAGATGAGCAGTTCTTC. Its translation is CASSEGQGLDEQFF.

This chain links TRBV14 with TRBJ1-2; TRBD1 matches 7 bases. The CDR3 is 14 residues long. Germline V gives CDR1 SGHDN, CDR2 FVKESK. Trimming at V came to 5 bases and at J to 10 bases, leaving 13 bases not matched to a gene. CDR3 in amino acids: CASSKGYRGEVYTF. For the CDR3, the DNA is TGTGCCAGCAGCAAGGGGTACAGGGGTGAAGTCTACACCTTC. The variable domain in full, with the rest retrieved from reference TRBV14 and TRBJ1-2, is EAGVTQFPSHSVIEKGQTVTLRCDPISGHDNLYWYRRVMGKEIKFLLHFVKESKQDESGMPNNRFLAERTGGTYSTLKVQPAELEDSGVYFCASSKGYRGEVYTFGSGTRLTVV.

This clone was detected a few times. The V call is TRBV5-6, the J call TRBJ1-5; 8 bases align to TRBD1. CDR1 is SGHDT, CDR2 YYEEEE, per germline. V was clipped by 0 bases and J by 7 bases; unmatched bases: 0. The CDR3 runs 13 residues. Here the CDR3 DNA reads TGTGCCAGCAGCTTGGGACAGGGGCAGCCCCAGCATTTT. Translation gives CASSLGQGQPQHF.

This clone was counted between two and nine times. This CDR3 reads CASRPQTDYGYTF. In DNA form, the CDR3 reads TGTGCCAGCAGGCCCCAGACTGACTATGGCTACACCTTC. The chain combines TRBV28 with TRBJ1-2; D uncertain. This CDR3 is built from 13 residues. Germline CDR1 is MDHEN and CDR2 is SYDVKM. V was trimmed by 6 bases and J by 3 bases, leaving 11 bases between them.

This clone was counted once. The rearrangement links TRBV27 to TRBJ2-7; possible D gene TRBD1, 6 bases. The length of the CDR3 is 13 residues. With 6 bases removed from V and 2 bases from J, the gap between germline ends came to 11 bases. Germline CDR1 is MNHEY and CDR2 is SMNVEV (reference sequence). The CDR3, as DNA: TGTGCCAGCAGCTGGACAGAAGCCTACGAGCAGTACTTC. Translation gives CASSWTEAYEQYF.

The genes are TRBV27 and TRBJ2-2; 8 bases line up with TRBD2. From germline, CDR1 is MNHEY and CDR2 SMNVEV (reference sequence). The CDR3 length is 16 residues. V shed 6 bases and J 3 bases; nucleotides not matched to a gene: 9. CDR3 nucleotide sequence: TGTGCCAGCAGCCACCAGGGACTAGGAGACACCGGGGAGCTGTTTTTT. Translated: CASSHQGLGDTGELFF.

The V call is TRBV7-8, the J call TRBJ2-5, with D hard to call. The germline V gene has CDR1 SGHVS and CDR2 FQNEAQ. With 5 bases removed from V and 4 bases from J, the gap between germline ends came to 11 bases. The CDR3 is made up of 13 amino acids. Here the CDR3 DNA reads TGTGCCAGCAGCATGACCTGGGGAGAGACCCAGTACTTC. It encodes CASSMTWGETQYF.

The J gene is TRBJ2-7, the V gene TRBV10-3; 9 bases are a match to TRBD1. Trimming at V came to 2 bases and at J to 5 bases, leaving 7 bases not matched to a gene. The CDR3 totals 15 residues. Germline V gene data show CDR1 as ENHRY and CDR2 as SYGVKD. Written as DNA, the CDR3 is TGTGCCATCAGTGAGACAGGGGGCAGCTTCCACGAGCAGTACTTC. Residues: CAISETGGSFHEQYF.

The V gene is TRBV15, the J gene TRBJ2-7; the D is unclear. Trimming stripped 11 bases from V and 2 bases from J, with 10 bases between. CDR3 size: 11 residues. From germline, CDR1 is LNHNV and CDR2 YYDKDF (reference sequence). The CDR3 DNA sequence: TGTGCCGCCGGGTCCACCTACGAGCAGTACTTC. Its translation is CAAGSTYEQYF.

This chain joins TRBV6-5 and TRBJ2-7; perhaps TRBD2 as D (6 bases). The CDR3 runs 11 residues. The germline V gene encodes CDR1 MNHEY and CDR2 SVGAGI. Trimming left V 2 bases short and J 10 bases short, with 9 bases between. CDR3 nucleotide sequence: TGTGCCAGCAGTTACGGGGGGTTTCAGTACTTC. Protein product: CASSYGGFQYF.

This rearrangement joins TRBV7-2 to TRBJ2-7; D gene uncertain. The germline V gene has CDR1 SGHTA and CDR2 FQGNSA. CDR3 length: 11 residues. The germline V and J ends were trimmed by 6 bases and 3 bases, with 6 bases remaining between them. The CDR3 spells CASRSHYEQYF. In DNA, the CDR3 is TGTGCCAGCAGGTCCCACTACGAGCAGTACTTC.

This chain connects TRBV19 to TRBJ2-1; D is uncertain. CDR3 length: 12 amino acids. Germline V gene sequence: CDR1 LNHDA, CDR2 SQIVND (reference sequence). V was pared by 5 bases and J by 6 bases, with 8 bases between. The CDR3 here is CASSVGGNEQFF. DNA of the CDR3: TGTGCCAGTAGTGTCGGTGGCAATGAGCAGTTCTTC.

For the CDR3, the DNA is TGTGCCAGCACCCGACAGGGAACTAACTATGGCTACACCTTC. Amino acids: CASTRQGTNYGYTF. The chain combines TRBV6-1 with TRBJ1-2, with 7 bases aligning to TRBD1. Germline CDR1 reads MNHNS; CDR2 reads SASEGT. V gave up 7 bases and J gave up 0 bases; unmatched junction bases: 5. The CDR3 has 14 amino acids.

This chain joins TRBV5-6 and TRBJ2-7; D is possibly TRBD1 (6 bases). V was trimmed by 4 bases and J by 5 bases, leaving 16 bases between them. From germline, CDR1 is SGHDT and CDR2 YYEEEE. This CDR3 contains 14 residues. The CDR3 protein is CASSPQQGFDEQYF. The CDR3 DNA follows: TGTGCCAGCAGCCCTCAACAGGGTTTTGACGAGCAGTACTTC.